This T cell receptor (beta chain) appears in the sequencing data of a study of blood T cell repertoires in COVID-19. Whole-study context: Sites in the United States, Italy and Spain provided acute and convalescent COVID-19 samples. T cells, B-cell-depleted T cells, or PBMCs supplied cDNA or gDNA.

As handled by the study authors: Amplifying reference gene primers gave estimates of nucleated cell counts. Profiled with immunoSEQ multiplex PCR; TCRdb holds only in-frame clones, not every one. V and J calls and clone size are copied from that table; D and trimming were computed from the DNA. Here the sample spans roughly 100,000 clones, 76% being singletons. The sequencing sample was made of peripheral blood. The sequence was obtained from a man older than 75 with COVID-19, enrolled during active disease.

The CDR3 is CASNSGANVLTF. CDR3 in DNA: TGTGCCAGCAATTCAGGGGCCAACGTCCTGACTTTC. The chain has TRBV6-5 and TRBJ2-6; D is undetermined. The CDR3 extends over 12 amino acids. Trimming removed 7 bases at V and 4 bases at J, with 5 bases between. The germline V gene has CDR1 MNHEY and CDR2 SVGAGI.